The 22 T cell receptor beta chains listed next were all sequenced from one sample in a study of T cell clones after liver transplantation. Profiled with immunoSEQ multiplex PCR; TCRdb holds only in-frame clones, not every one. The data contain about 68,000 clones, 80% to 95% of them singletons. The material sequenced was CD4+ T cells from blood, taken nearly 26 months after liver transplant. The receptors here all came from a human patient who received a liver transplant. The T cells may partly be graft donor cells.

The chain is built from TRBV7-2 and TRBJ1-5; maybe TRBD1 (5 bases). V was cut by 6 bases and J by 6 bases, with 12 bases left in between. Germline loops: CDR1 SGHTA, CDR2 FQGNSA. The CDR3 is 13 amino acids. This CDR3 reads CASSSLGGQPQHF. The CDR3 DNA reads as TGTGCCAGCAGTTCCCTGGGGGGTCAGCCCCAGCATTTT.

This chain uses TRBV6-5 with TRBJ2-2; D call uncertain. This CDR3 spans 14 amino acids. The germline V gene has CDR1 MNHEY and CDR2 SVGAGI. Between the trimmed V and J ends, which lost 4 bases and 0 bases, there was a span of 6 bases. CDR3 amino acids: CASSLDPNTGELFF. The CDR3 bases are TGTGCCAGCAGTTTGGACCCGAACACCGGGGAGCTGTTTTTT.

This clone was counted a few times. The CDR3 DNA reads TGTGCCAGCAGTTTAGGGGATACGCAGTATTTT. Amino acids: CASSLGDTQYF. This sequence joins TRBV28 and TRBJ2-3; no clear D. V lost 2 bases and J 6 bases, leaving 3 bases between the germline ends. CDR1 and CDR2 from the germline V gene are MDHEN and SYDVKM. The CDR3 consists of 11 residues.

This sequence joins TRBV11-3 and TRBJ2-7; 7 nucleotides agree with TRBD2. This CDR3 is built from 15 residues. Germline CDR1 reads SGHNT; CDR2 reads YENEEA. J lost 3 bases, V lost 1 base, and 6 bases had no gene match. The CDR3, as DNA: TGTGCCAGCAGCTTAGGGCCTAGCGGAAACTACGAGCAGTACTTC. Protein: CASSLGPSGNYEQYF.

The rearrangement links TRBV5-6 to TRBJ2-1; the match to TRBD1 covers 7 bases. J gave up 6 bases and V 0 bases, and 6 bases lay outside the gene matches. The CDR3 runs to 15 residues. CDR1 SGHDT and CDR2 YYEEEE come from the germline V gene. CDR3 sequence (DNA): TGTGCCAGCAGCTTGGAACAGGGGAACTTCAATGAGCAGTTCTTC. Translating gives CASSLEQGNFNEQFF. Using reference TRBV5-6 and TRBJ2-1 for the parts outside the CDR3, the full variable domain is DAGVTQSPTHLIKTRGQQVTLRCSPKSGHDTVSWYQQALGQGPQFIFQYYEEEERQRGNFPDRFSGHQFPNYSSELNVNALLLGDSALYLCASSLEQGNFNEQFFGPGTRLTVL.

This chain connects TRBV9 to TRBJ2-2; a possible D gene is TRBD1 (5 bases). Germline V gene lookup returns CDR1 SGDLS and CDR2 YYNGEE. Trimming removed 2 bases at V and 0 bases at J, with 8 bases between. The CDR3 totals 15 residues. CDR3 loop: CASSVGRANTGELFF. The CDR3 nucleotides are TGTGCCAGCAGCGTGGGCAGGGCGAACACCGGGGAGCTGTTTTTT.

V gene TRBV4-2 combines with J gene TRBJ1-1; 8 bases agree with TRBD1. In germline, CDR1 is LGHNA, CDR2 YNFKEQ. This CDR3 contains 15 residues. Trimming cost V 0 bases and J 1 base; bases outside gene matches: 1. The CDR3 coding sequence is TGTGCCAGCAGCCAAGATGGGACAGGGAACACTGAAGCTTTCTTT. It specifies CASSQDGTGNTEAFF.

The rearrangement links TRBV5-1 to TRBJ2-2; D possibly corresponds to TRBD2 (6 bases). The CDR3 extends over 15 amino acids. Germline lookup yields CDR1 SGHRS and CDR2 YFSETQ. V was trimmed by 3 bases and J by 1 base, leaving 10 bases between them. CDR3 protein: CASSSFSGNTGELFF. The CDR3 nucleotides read TGCGCCAGCAGCTCGTTTAGCGGGAACACCGGGGAGCTGTTTTTT. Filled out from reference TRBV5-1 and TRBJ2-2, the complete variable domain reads KAGVTQTPRYLIKTRGQQVTLSCSPISGHRSVSWYQQTPGQGLQFLFEYFSETQRNKGNFPGRFSGRQFSNSRSEMNVSTLELGDSALYLCASSSFSGNTGELFFGEGSRLTVL.

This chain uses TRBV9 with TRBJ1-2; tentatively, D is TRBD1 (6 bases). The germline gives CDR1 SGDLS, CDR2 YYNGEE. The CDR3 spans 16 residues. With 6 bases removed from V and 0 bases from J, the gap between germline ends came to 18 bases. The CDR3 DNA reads TGTGCCAGCAACCGCAAGGGGGGTCAGGCTAACTATGGCTACACCTTC. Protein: CASNRKGGQANYGYTF.

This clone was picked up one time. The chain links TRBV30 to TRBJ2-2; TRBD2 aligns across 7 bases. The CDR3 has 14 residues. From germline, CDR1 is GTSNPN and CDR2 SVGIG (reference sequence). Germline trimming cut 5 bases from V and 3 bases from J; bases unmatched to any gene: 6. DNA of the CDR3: TGTGCCTGGGGGGAGGGCATCGACACCGGGGAGCTGTTTTTT. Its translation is CAWGEGIDTGELFF.

The CDR3, as DNA: TGTGCCAGCAGTTACGGGCAGGGACGCACAGATACGCAGTATTTT. This gives the protein CASSYGQGRTDTQYF. The genes are TRBV6-6 and TRBJ2-3, with D perhaps given as TRBD1 or TRBD2 (5 bases each). V shed 2 bases and J shed 1 base, with 10 bases lying between them. The CDR3 consists of 15 residues. The V gene's germline CDR1 is MNHNY and CDR2 SVGAGI (reference sequence).

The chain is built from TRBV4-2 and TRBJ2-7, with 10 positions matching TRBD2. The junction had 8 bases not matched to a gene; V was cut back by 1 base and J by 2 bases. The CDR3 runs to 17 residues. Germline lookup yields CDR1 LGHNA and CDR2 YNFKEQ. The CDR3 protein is CASSQAELAGLAYEQYF. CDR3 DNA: TGTGCCAGCAGCCAAGCGGAACTAGCGGGACTAGCCTACGAGCAGTACTTC.

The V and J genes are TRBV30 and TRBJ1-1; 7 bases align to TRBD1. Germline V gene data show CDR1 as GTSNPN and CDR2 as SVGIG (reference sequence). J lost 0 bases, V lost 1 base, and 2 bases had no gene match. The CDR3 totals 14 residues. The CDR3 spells CAWSATGMNTEAFF. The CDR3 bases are TGTGCCTGGAGTGCGACAGGGATGAACACTGAAGCTTTCTTT.

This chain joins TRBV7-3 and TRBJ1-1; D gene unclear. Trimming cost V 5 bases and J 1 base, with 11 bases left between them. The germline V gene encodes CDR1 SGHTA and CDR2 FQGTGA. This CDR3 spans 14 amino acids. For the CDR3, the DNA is TGTGCCAGCAGCCCTTTACCGGGGAACACTGAAGCTTTCTTT. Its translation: CASSPLPGNTEAFF.

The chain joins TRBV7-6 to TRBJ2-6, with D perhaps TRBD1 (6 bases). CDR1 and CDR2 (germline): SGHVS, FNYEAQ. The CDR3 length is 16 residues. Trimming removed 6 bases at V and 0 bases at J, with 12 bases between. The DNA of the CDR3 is TGTGCCAGCAGTTACACAGGGAGCTCTGGGGCCAACGTCCTGACTTTC. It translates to CASSYTGSSGANVLTF.

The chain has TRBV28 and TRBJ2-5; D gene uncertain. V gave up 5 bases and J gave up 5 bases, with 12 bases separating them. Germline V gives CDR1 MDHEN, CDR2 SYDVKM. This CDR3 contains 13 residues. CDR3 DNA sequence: TGTGCCAGCAGTCCCGGCTTCGAGGAGACCCAGTACTTC. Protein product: CASSPGFEETQYF.

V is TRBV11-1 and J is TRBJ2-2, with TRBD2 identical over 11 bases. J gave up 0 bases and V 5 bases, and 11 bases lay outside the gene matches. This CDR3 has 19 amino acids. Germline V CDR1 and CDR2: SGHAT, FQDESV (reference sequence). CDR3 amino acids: CASSQSPGLADTNTGELFF. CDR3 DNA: TGTGCCAGCAGCCAATCTCCGGGACTAGCGGACACGAACACCGGGGAGCTGTTTTTT.

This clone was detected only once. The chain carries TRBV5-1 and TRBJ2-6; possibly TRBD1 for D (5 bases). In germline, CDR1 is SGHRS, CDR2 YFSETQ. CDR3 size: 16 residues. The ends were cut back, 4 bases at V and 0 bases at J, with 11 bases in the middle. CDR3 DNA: TGCGCCAGCAGCACTGCTAGGGGCTCTGGGGCCAACGTCCTGACTTTC. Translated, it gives CASSTARGSGANVLTF.

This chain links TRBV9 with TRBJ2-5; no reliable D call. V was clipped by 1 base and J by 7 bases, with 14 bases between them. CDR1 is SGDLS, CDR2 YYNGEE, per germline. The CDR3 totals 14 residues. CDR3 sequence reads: CASSVSDGLGTQYF. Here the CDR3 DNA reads TGTGCCAGCAGCGTATCGGACGGCCTAGGGACCCAGTACTTC.

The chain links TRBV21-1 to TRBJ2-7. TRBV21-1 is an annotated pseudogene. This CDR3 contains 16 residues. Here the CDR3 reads CARWRRSHGVRGEQYF. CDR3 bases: TGTGCCAGATGGAGACGTAGCCATGGAGTGAGGGGCGAGCAGTACTTC.

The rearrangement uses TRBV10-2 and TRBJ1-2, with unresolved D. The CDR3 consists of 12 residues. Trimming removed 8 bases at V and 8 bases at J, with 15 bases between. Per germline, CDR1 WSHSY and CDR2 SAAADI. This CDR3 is CASQSETGGYTF. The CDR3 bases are TGCGCCAGCCAGTCCGAAACGGGCGGCTACACCTTC.

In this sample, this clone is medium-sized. The CDR3 region is CSARVATEQFF. The DNA of the CDR3 is TGCAGTGCTAGAGTGGCGACAGAGCAGTTCTTC. The rearrangement links TRBV20-1 to TRBJ2-1, with D unresolved. The CDR3 has 11 amino acids. Germline loops: CDR1 DFQATT, CDR2 SNEGSKA (reference sequence). The V end lost 1 base, the J end lost 10 bases, and 8 bases lay between the germline ends.